A selection of T cell receptor beta chains follows, all from one sample in a study of blood T cell repertoires in COVID-19. The assay was immunoSEQ multiplex PCR, and TCRdb's table has in-frame clones only and misses some. The data contain some 80,000 clones, 88% of them singletons. Sequences were obtained from peripheral blood. Source of these receptors: a human donor in a cohort sampled during active COVID-19. Both conserved end residues are part of each CDR3. Fields, in order: V gene, J gene, D gene, clone size, CDR3 DNA, CDR3 protein. The D gene is left open where the match is weak. The size of a clone is reported for some rows only, either as once, few or many, or as a class for expanded clones.

v_call: TRBV7-3; j_call: TRBJ2-5; d_call: TRBD1; clone_size: NA; cdr3_nt: TGTGCCAGCAGCTTAACGAAGGGGGCTGGGGAGACCCAGTACTTC; cdr3_aa: CASSLTKGAGETQYF
v_call: TRBV9; j_call: TRBJ1-3; d_call: NA; clone_size: NA; cdr3_nt: TGTGCCAGCAGCGTAGTGGCGGCGGCTGGAAACACCATATATTTT; cdr3_aa: CASSVVAAAGNTIYF
v_call: TRBV6-6; j_call: TRBJ1-6; d_call: TRBD1; clone_size: NA; cdr3_nt: TGTGTCAGCACTGGGACAGGGAATTCACCCCTCCACTTT; cdr3_aa: CVSTGTGNSPLHF
v_call: TRBV7-9; j_call: TRBJ1-1; d_call: NA; clone_size: few; cdr3_nt: TGTGCCAGCAGCCTTCCTATGAACACTGAAGCTTTCTTT; cdr3_aa: CASSLPMNTEAFF
v_call: TRBV28; j_call: TRBJ1-6; d_call: TRBD1; clone_size: medium-sized; cdr3_nt: TGTGCCAGCAGTGCGACAGGGGGTAGTTCACCCCTCCACTTT; cdr3_aa: CASSATGGSSPLHF
v_call: TRBV2; j_call: TRBJ2-1; d_call: TRBD1; clone_size: NA; cdr3_nt: TGTGCCAGCAGGGGACAGGGTTATGCCAATGAGCAGTTCTTC; cdr3_aa: CASRGQGYANEQFF
v_call: TRBV4-3; j_call: TRBJ1-2; d_call: NA; clone_size: NA; cdr3_nt: TGCGCCAGCAGCCCAGCGGGACGTGGAGCTAACTATGGCTACACCTTC; cdr3_aa: CASSPAGRGANYGYTF
v_call: TRBV24-1; j_call: TRBJ2-2; d_call: NA; clone_size: NA; cdr3_nt: TGTGCCACCCCTGCCGACAGGCGAAGTCCGAACACCGGGGAGCTGTTTTTT; cdr3_aa: CATPADRRSPNTGELFF
v_call: TRBV4-2; j_call: TRBJ1-2; d_call: NA; clone_size: NA; cdr3_nt: TGTGCCAGCAGCCAAGAACCCTCCTACGGGACTGCTAACTATGGCTACACCTTC; cdr3_aa: CASSQEPSYGTANYGYTF
v_call: TRBV7-2; j_call: TRBJ1-1; d_call: NA; clone_size: NA; cdr3_nt: TGTGCCAGCAGCTTATTATACCGGACTGCAGCTGAAGCTTTCTTT; cdr3_aa: CASSLLYRTAAEAFF
v_call: TRBV6-6; j_call: TRBJ2-1; d_call: TRBD2; clone_size: NA; cdr3_nt: TGTGCCAGCAGTCACACTAGCGGGGGGGACAATGAGCAGTTCTTC; cdr3_aa: CASSHTSGGDNEQFF
v_call: TRBV6-2/TRBV6-3; j_call: TRBJ1-2; d_call: TRBD1; clone_size: NA; cdr3_nt: TGTGCCAGCAGTACAAAACAGGGGAACTATGGCTACACCTTC; cdr3_aa: CASSTKQGNYGYTF
v_call: TRBV28; j_call: TRBJ1-3; d_call: NA; clone_size: NA; cdr3_nt: TGTGCCAGCAGTCCTCACGGGGGGCGAGTTGGAAACACCATATATTTT; cdr3_aa: CASSPHGGRVGNTIYF
v_call: TRBV3-1/TRBV3-2; j_call: TRBJ2-2; d_call: NA; clone_size: once; cdr3_nt: TGTGCCAGCAGCCAAGAATACAGCGGGGAGCTGTTTTTT; cdr3_aa: CASSQEYSGELFF
v_call: TRBV19; j_call: TRBJ2-3; d_call: TRBD1; clone_size: NA; cdr3_nt: TGTGCCAGTAGTCCCGGTTTGGACAGGGGTCTACTTAGCACAGATACGCAGTATTTT; cdr3_aa: CASSPGLDRGLLSTDTQYF
v_call: TRBV2; j_call: TRBJ1-2; d_call: NA; clone_size: NA; cdr3_nt: TGTGCCAGCAGTGTGGCAGGGCGAAACTATGGCTACACCTTC; cdr3_aa: CASSVAGRNYGYTF
v_call: TRBV7-8; j_call: TRBJ2-7; d_call: TRBD2; clone_size: NA; cdr3_nt: TGTGCCAGCAGCCAAGGAGCTAGCGGCTACGAGCAGTACTTC; cdr3_aa: CASSQGASGYEQYF
v_call: TRBV6-5; j_call: TRBJ1-6; d_call: NA; clone_size: NA; cdr3_nt: TGTGCCAGCAGTAGTCAGGTTTATTCACCCCTCCACTTT; cdr3_aa: CASSSQVYSPLHF
v_call: TRBV19; j_call: TRBJ1-5; d_call: TRBD1; clone_size: NA; cdr3_nt: TGTGCCAGTACCTTTGACAGGGGTGGTAATCAGCCCCAGCATTTT; cdr3_aa: CASTFDRGGNQPQHF
v_call: TRBV5-5; j_call: TRBJ1-5; d_call: NA; clone_size: NA; cdr3_nt: TGTGCCAGCAGCTTGCGGAGTAATAGCAATCAGCCCCAGCATTTT; cdr3_aa: CASSLRSNSNQPQHF
v_call: TRBV28; j_call: TRBJ2-3; d_call: TRBD2; clone_size: NA; cdr3_nt: TGTGCCAGCAGCCAACAAACCCTAGCGGGAGGAGGAGATACGCAGTATTTT; cdr3_aa: CASSQQTLAGGGDTQYF
v_call: TRBV19; j_call: TRBJ1-5; d_call: NA; clone_size: NA; cdr3_nt: TGTGCCAGTAGTATAGAGGCCAATTTCAATCAGCCCCAGCATTTT; cdr3_aa: CASSIEANFNQPQHF
v_call: TRBV5-6; j_call: TRBJ1-1; d_call: NA; clone_size: NA; cdr3_nt: TGTGCCAGCAGCTACTTACAGGGCCTCACTGAAGCTTTCTTT; cdr3_aa: CASSYLQGLTEAFF
v_call: TRBV6-5; j_call: TRBJ1-5; d_call: NA; clone_size: once; cdr3_nt: TGTGCCAGCAGTTTGGACAGTCTCCGGGGCAATCAGCCCCAGCATTTT; cdr3_aa: CASSLDSLRGNQPQHF
v_call: TRBV19; j_call: TRBJ2-1; d_call: NA; clone_size: NA; cdr3_nt: TGTGCCAGTACTGATGCTAGAAGCTCCTACAATGAGCAGTTCTTC; cdr3_aa: CASTDARSSYNEQFF
v_call: TRBV6-2/TRBV6-3; j_call: TRBJ2-3; d_call: NA; clone_size: NA; cdr3_nt: TGTGCCAGCAGTGCGCGGGACAGATTGGGGAGTACAGATACGCAGTATTTT; cdr3_aa: CASSARDRLGSTDTQYF
v_call: TRBV5-1; j_call: TRBJ2-3; d_call: TRBD2; clone_size: NA; cdr3_nt: TGCGCCAGCAGCTTGACTAGCGGAGGCACAGATACGCAGTATTTT; cdr3_aa: CASSLTSGGTDTQYF
v_call: TRBV27; j_call: TRBJ2-1; d_call: NA; clone_size: NA; cdr3_nt: TGTGCCAGCAGACCTCTAGCGTCTTCCTACAATGAGCAGTTCTTC; cdr3_aa: CASRPLASSYNEQFF
v_call: TRBV7-9; j_call: TRBJ1-4; d_call: NA; clone_size: NA; cdr3_nt: TGTGCCAGCAGCGAGGGTACAGCAACTAATGAAAAACTGTTTTTT; cdr3_aa: CASSEGTATNEKLFF
v_call: TRBV9; j_call: TRBJ1-2; d_call: NA; clone_size: NA; cdr3_nt: TGTGCCAGCCGAGGAACAGGGTTTCAGTATGGCTACACCTTC; cdr3_aa: CASRGTGFQYGYTF
v_call: TRBV2; j_call: TRBJ1-2; d_call: TRBD1; clone_size: NA; cdr3_nt: TGTGCCAGCAGTCTATACAGGGGGCAGAGCTATGGCTACACCTTC; cdr3_aa: CASSLYRGQSYGYTF
v_call: TRBV11-3; j_call: TRBJ2-2; d_call: NA; clone_size: NA; cdr3_nt: TGTGCCAGCAGCTTCGCGAACACCGGGGAGCTGTTTTTT; cdr3_aa: CASSFANTGELFF
v_call: TRBV10-3; j_call: TRBJ1-6; d_call: TRBD1; clone_size: NA; cdr3_nt: TGTGCCATCAGGACTGGGACAGGGGACAATTCACCCCTCCACTTT; cdr3_aa: CAIRTGTGDNSPLHF
v_call: TRBV6-1; j_call: TRBJ2-5; d_call: TRBD2; clone_size: NA; cdr3_nt: TGTGCCAGCAGTGAAGGTGGACTAGCGGGGGCAAATAATGGCCAGTACTTC; cdr3_aa: CASSEGGLAGANNGQYF
v_call: TRBV5-6; j_call: TRBJ2-7; d_call: NA; clone_size: once; cdr3_nt: TGTGCCAGCAGCTTGCCGGTCTCCTACGAGCAGTACTTC; cdr3_aa: CASSLPVSYEQYF
v_call: TRBV3-1/TRBV3-2; j_call: TRBJ2-3; d_call: TRBD2; clone_size: NA; cdr3_nt: TGTGCCAGCAGCCAAGGAGCGGGAATTACTATTACGCAGTATTTT; cdr3_aa: CASSQGAGITITQYF
v_call: TRBV11-2; j_call: TRBJ2-1; d_call: NA; clone_size: few; cdr3_nt: TGTGCCAGCAGCTCCAGTGGCTCCTACAATGAGCAGTTCTTC; cdr3_aa: CASSSSGSYNEQFF
v_call: TRBV25-1; j_call: TRBJ2-2; d_call: NA; clone_size: NA; cdr3_nt: TGTGCCAGCAGTGAAGCCAGGGGAAACACCGGGGAGCTGTTTTTT; cdr3_aa: CASSEARGNTGELFF
v_call: TRBV9; j_call: TRBJ2-5; d_call: TRBD1; clone_size: NA; cdr3_nt: TGTGCCAGCAGCGTAGGCTCGGGCACAGGGGGGGAGACCCAGTACTTC; cdr3_aa: CASSVGSGTGGETQYF
v_call: TRBV29-1; j_call: TRBJ1-1; d_call: NA; clone_size: NA; cdr3_nt: TGCAGCGTTGGGCCAGGGCAACGAATGAACACTGAAGCTTTCTTT; cdr3_aa: CSVGPGQRMNTEAFF
v_call: TRBV11-2; j_call: TRBJ1-2; d_call: NA; clone_size: NA; cdr3_nt: TGTGCCAGCAGCTTAGTTTCAAGGGCAGGGGGCTACACCTTC; cdr3_aa: CASSLVSRAGGYTF
v_call: TRBV7-8; j_call: TRBJ2-1; d_call: NA; clone_size: once; cdr3_nt: TGTGCCAGCAGCTGGGACTCCGCGCCCTACAATGAGCAGTTCTTC; cdr3_aa: CASSWDSAPYNEQFF
v_call: TRBV6-2/TRBV6-3; j_call: TRBJ2-2; d_call: TRBD2; clone_size: once; cdr3_nt: TGTGCCAGCAGTTACTCTGGCGGGGGGAACACCGGGGAGCTGTTTTTT; cdr3_aa: CASSYSGGGNTGELFF